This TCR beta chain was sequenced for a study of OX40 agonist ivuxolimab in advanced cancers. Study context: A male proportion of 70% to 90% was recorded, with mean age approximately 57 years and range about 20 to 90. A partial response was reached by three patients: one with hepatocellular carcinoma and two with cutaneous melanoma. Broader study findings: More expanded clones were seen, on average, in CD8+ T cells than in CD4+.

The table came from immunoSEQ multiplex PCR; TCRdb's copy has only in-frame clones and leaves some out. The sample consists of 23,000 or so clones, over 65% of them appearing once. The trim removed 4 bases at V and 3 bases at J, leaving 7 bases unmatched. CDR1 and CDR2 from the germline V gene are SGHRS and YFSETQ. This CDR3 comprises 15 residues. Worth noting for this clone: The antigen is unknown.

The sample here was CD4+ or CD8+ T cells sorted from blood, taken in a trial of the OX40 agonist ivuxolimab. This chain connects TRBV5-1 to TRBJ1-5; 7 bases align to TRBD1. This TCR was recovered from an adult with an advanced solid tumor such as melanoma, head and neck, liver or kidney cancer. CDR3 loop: CASSPAGQSNQPQHF. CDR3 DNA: TGCGCCAGCAGCCCCGCGGGACAGTCCAATCAGCCCCAGCATTTT.